The clone carrying this TCR beta chain came up once. The antigen remains undetermined. This specimen comes from a study of cytomegalovirus exposure and HLA in healthy donors. The CDR3 totals 13 residues. Germline V CDR1 and CDR2: SGHTA, FQGTGA. Trimming removed 5 bases at V and 7 bases at J, with 13 bases between. PCR employed 60 Vbeta and 13 Jbeta primers. The repertoire was sequenced with immunoSEQ multiplex PCR; TCRdb's copy has only in-frame clones and lacks some. The sample shows under 200,000 clones, about 77% of them seen only once. Study outcomes and limitations: Reported performance of the classifier showed diagnosis of cytomegalovirus status with high specificity and sensitivity. Productive status was seen about 87% or about 30% of the time for most TCR beta V segments in an earlier analysis. Three chains linked to CMV were shown in vitro to be specific for CMV antigens.

The chain is built from TRBV7-3 and TRBJ2-3; D remains ambiguous. The clonotype comes from a man aged 60 to 69 in good health and CMV-seronegative. Material: PBMCs. The CDR3 bases are TGTGCCAGCAGCCCCTCCCAGGCTCATACGCAGTATTTT. It yields the protein CASSPSQAHTQYF. The entire variable domain, with the rest obtained from reference TRBV7-3 and TRBJ2-3, is as follows: GAGVSQTPSNKVTEKGKYVELRCDPISGHTALYWYRQSLGQGPEFLIYFQGTGAADDSGLPNDRFFAVRPEGSVSTLKIQRTERGDSAVYLCASSPSQAHTQYFGPGTRLTVL.